The clone carrying this T cell receptor beta chain was seen only a few times. The antigen remains unidentified. The data were taken from a study of T-cell reconstitution after alpha-beta-depleted transplantation in children. General study findings and limits: T-cell numbers and diversity one year post-transplant derived largely from freshly generated T cells.

Unique molecular identifiers featured in how the TCRbeta library was prepared. One entry per CDR3 protein results from TCRdb running MiXCR on the PCR reads. The sample records 700,000 to 850,000 distinct CDR3 sequences, roughly 15% being singletons. The germline V gene has CDR1 SQVTM and CDR2 ANQGSEA. J was trimmed by 4 bases and V by 4 bases; bases with no gene match: 15. This CDR3 comprises 17 residues. The chain links TRBV29-1 to TRBJ2-3; 9 nucleotides agree with TRBD2. The sequenced sample was PBMCs, mostly from graft donor cells, obtained 360 days after TCRalphabeta/CD19-depleted stem cell transplant. The sequence was collected from a male patient between 5 and 17 years old who had a stem cell transplant for acute lymphoblastic leukemia, so the T cells may come from the graft donor. The CDR3 coding sequence is TGCAGCGTTGTTCCCTTGGTGGCGGGAGGGCCGGCAGATACGCAGTATTTT. Amino acid sequence: CSVVPLVAGGPADTQYF.